The rows below give T cell receptor beta chains drawn from one sample of a study of blood T cell repertoires in COVID-19. Clones were sequenced by immunoSEQ multiplex PCR, and TCRdb holds only the in-frame ones, with some missing. The sample has 350,000 to 400,000 clones; over 75% are singletons. Sequenced material: PBMCs or T cells enriched from blood (not recorded which). The receptors derive from a man aged 40-49 years in a cohort exposed to, infected with or recovered from COVID-19 (not recorded which). The CDR3 runs from the conserved cysteine through the conserved F or W. A D gene is named only where the DNA matches it firmly. The listing skips clone size in some rows; elsewhere it reads once, few, many or a size class.

cdr3_aa: CASSLGIAGRGDEQFF; cdr3_nt: TGTGCCAGCAGCTTGGGGATAGCGGGCAGGGGCGATGAGCAGTTCTTC; clone_size: -; j_call: TRBJ2-1; v_call: TRBV5-4; d_call: -
cdr3_aa: CAWSVQPGYGYTF; cdr3_nt: TGTGCCTGGAGTGTACAGCCTGGCTATGGCTACACCTTC; clone_size: -; j_call: TRBJ1-2; v_call: TRBV30; d_call: -
cdr3_aa: CASRQQGRPGNTIYF; cdr3_nt: TGTGCCAGTAGGCAACAGGGAAGGCCTGGAAACACCATATATTTT; clone_size: -; j_call: TRBJ1-3; v_call: TRBV19; d_call: -
cdr3_aa: CASSQGTVETEQYF; cdr3_nt: TGTGCCAGCAGCCAAGGAACAGTAGAGACCGAGCAGTACTTC; clone_size: -; j_call: TRBJ2-7; v_call: TRBV3-1/TRBV3-2; d_call: -
cdr3_aa: CASSLATGAVETQYF; cdr3_nt: TGCGCCAGCAGCTTGGCGACAGGGGCGGTCGAGACCCAGTACTTC; clone_size: -; j_call: TRBJ2-5; v_call: TRBV5-1; d_call: TRBD1
cdr3_aa: CASSGGRPNTGELFF; cdr3_nt: TGTGCCAGCAGTGGCGGGAGACCGAACACCGGGGAGCTGTTTTTT; clone_size: -; j_call: TRBJ2-2; v_call: TRBV2; d_call: TRBD2
cdr3_aa: CAIRGAENSPLHF; cdr3_nt: TGTGCCATCAGAGGGGCCGAAAATTCACCCCTCCACTTT; clone_size: -; j_call: TRBJ1-6; v_call: TRBV10-3; d_call: -
cdr3_aa: CASSKVCRLLADLPYNEQFF; cdr3_nt: TGTGCCAGCAGCAAAGTTTGCCGCCTACTAGCGGACCTACCCTACAATGAGCAGTTCTTC; clone_size: -; j_call: TRBJ2-1; v_call: TRBV21-1; d_call: -
cdr3_aa: CASRLAGGLRDTQYF; cdr3_nt: TGTGCCTCACGACTAGCGGGAGGGCTTCGAGATACGCAGTATTTT; clone_size: -; j_call: TRBJ2-3; v_call: TRBV19; d_call: TRBD2
cdr3_aa: CASSVTSGRVGELFF; cdr3_nt: TGTGCCAGCAGCGTGACTAGCGGGAGGGTCGGGGAGCTGTTTTTT; clone_size: -; j_call: TRBJ2-2; v_call: TRBV9; d_call: TRBD2
cdr3_aa: CAWSARRPSGGNTEAFF; cdr3_nt: TGTGCCTGGAGTGCCCGTCGACCCTCAGGGGGGAACACTGAAGCTTTCTTT; clone_size: -; j_call: TRBJ1-1; v_call: TRBV30; d_call: TRBD1
cdr3_aa: CASSPNPGQINTEAFF; cdr3_nt: TGCGCCAGCAGCCCAAACCCGGGACAGATTAACACTGAAGCTTTCTTT; clone_size: -; j_call: TRBJ1-1; v_call: TRBV5-1; d_call: TRBD1
cdr3_aa: CAWNTLGQANEKLFF; cdr3_nt: TGTGCCTGGAATACCCTGGGACAGGCGAATGAAAAACTGTTTTTT; clone_size: few; j_call: TRBJ1-4; v_call: TRBV30; d_call: TRBD1
cdr3_aa: CASSDWKSPAGATDTQYF; cdr3_nt: TGCGCCAGCAGCGATTGGAAGTCGCCAGCGGGAGCCACAGATACGCAGTATTTT; clone_size: -; j_call: TRBJ2-3; v_call: TRBV5-1; d_call: TRBD2
cdr3_aa: CASSLATGGETEAFF; cdr3_nt: TGTGCCAGCAGCTTAGCGACTGGGGGGGAAACTGAAGCTTTCTTT; clone_size: -; j_call: TRBJ1-1; v_call: TRBV11-2; d_call: -
cdr3_aa: CASSEVGQGRSPLHF; cdr3_nt: TGTGCCAGCAGTGAAGTGGGACAGGGACGTTCACCCCTCCACTTT; clone_size: -; j_call: TRBJ1-6; v_call: TRBV2; d_call: TRBD1
cdr3_aa: CASSLSGNIQYF; cdr3_nt: TGCGCCAGCAGCTTGTCGGGAAACATTCAGTACTTC; clone_size: -; j_call: TRBJ2-4; v_call: TRBV5-1; d_call: -
cdr3_aa: CAIRPGQGYAGELFF; cdr3_nt: TGCGCCATTCGACCGGGACAGGGATACGCCGGGGAGCTGTTTTTT; clone_size: -; j_call: TRBJ2-2; v_call: TRBV10-2; d_call: TRBD1
cdr3_aa: CASRKQTGATYEQYF; cdr3_nt: TGTGCCAGCAGGAAGCAGACAGGGGCAACCTACGAGCAGTACTTC; clone_size: -; j_call: TRBJ2-7; v_call: TRBV7-2; d_call: TRBD1
cdr3_aa: CASSLQLNTEAFF; cdr3_nt: TGTGCCAGCAGCTTACAGTTGAACACTGAAGCTTTCTTT; clone_size: few; j_call: TRBJ1-1; v_call: TRBV7-9; d_call: -
cdr3_aa: CASSPAALGAPETQYF; cdr3_nt: TGTGCCAGCTCTCCCGCGGCCTTAGGGGCCCCCGAGACCCAGTACTTC; clone_size: -; j_call: TRBJ2-5; v_call: TRBV18; d_call: -
cdr3_aa: CASSQGIVPAGELFF; cdr3_nt: TGTGCCAGCAGCCAAGGTATAGTGCCCGCCGGGGAGCTGTTTTTT; clone_size: -; j_call: TRBJ2-2; v_call: TRBV3-1/TRBV3-2; d_call: -
cdr3_aa: CASSQDGASGSYEQYF; cdr3_nt: TGTGCCAGCAGCCAAGACGGGGCTAGCGGGAGCTACGAGCAGTACTTC; clone_size: -; j_call: TRBJ2-7; v_call: TRBV3-1/TRBV3-2; d_call: TRBD2
cdr3_aa: CASSYGGVGAKNIQYF; cdr3_nt: TGTGCCAGCAGTTACGGAGGGGTTGGGGCCAAAAACATTCAGTACTTC; clone_size: -; j_call: TRBJ2-4; v_call: TRBV6-5; d_call: -
cdr3_aa: CASGNRGNTIYF; cdr3_nt: TGTGCCAGCGGGAACAGGGGAAACACCATATATTTT; clone_size: -; j_call: TRBJ1-3; v_call: TRBV28; d_call: -
cdr3_aa: CASSSGTVLWETQYF; cdr3_nt: TGCGCCAGCAGCAGTGGGACAGTATTGTGGGAGACCCAGTACTTC; clone_size: -; j_call: TRBJ2-5; v_call: TRBV5-1; d_call: TRBD1
cdr3_aa: CASSPGLAGEQYF; cdr3_nt: TGTGCCAGCAGTCCGGGACTAGCGGGCGAGCAGTACTTC; clone_size: -; j_call: TRBJ2-7; v_call: TRBV3-1/TRBV3-2; d_call: TRBD2
cdr3_aa: CASSIDGQGPYYGYTF; cdr3_nt: TGTGCCAGTAGTATTGATGGGCAGGGGCCATACTATGGCTACACCTTC; clone_size: -; j_call: TRBJ1-2; v_call: TRBV19; d_call: -
cdr3_aa: CASSEAWGPNQPQHF; cdr3_nt: TGTGCCAGCAGTGAAGCCTGGGGCCCAAATCAGCCCCAGCATTTT; clone_size: -; j_call: TRBJ1-5; v_call: TRBV6-1; d_call: -
cdr3_aa: CAWTNSYNSPLHF; cdr3_nt: TGTGCCTGGACAAACTCCTATAATTCACCCCTCCACTTT; clone_size: many; j_call: TRBJ1-6; v_call: TRBV30; d_call: -
cdr3_aa: CASSAGGGQAFF; cdr3_nt: TGTGCCAGCAGCGCCGGCGGGGGACAAGCTTTCTTT; clone_size: -; j_call: TRBJ1-1; v_call: TRBV9; d_call: -
cdr3_aa: CASSFKGSGGNTEAFF; cdr3_nt: TGTGCCAGCAGTTTCAAAGGGTCCGGGGGGAACACTGAAGCTTTCTTT; clone_size: few; j_call: TRBJ1-1; v_call: TRBV6-6; d_call: -
cdr3_aa: CAWSAGETQYF; cdr3_nt: TGTGCCTGGAGCGCAGGGGAGACCCAGTACTTC; clone_size: -; j_call: TRBJ2-5; v_call: TRBV30; d_call: -
cdr3_aa: CASSLWLGVTEAFF; cdr3_nt: TGTGCCAGCAGCTTATGGCTGGGAGTCACTGAAGCTTTCTTT; clone_size: few; j_call: TRBJ1-1; v_call: TRBV7-3; d_call: -
cdr3_aa: CASSQENWSGRSYEQYF; cdr3_nt: TGTGCCAGCAGCCAAGAAAATTGGAGCGGGAGGTCCTACGAGCAGTACTTC; clone_size: -; j_call: TRBJ2-7; v_call: TRBV3-1/TRBV3-2; d_call: TRBD2